A single sample gave rise to the 19 T cell receptor beta chains below, sequenced in a study of T-cell reconstitution after alpha-beta-depleted transplantation in children. Preparation of the TCRbeta library involved a method that used unique molecular identifiers. TCRdb processed the PCR reads anew with MiXCR; each CDR3 protein has one entry. The data hold 600,000 to 800,000 distinct CDR3 sequences, with about an eighth observed a single time. The sample here was PBMCs, taken before TCRalphabeta/CD19-depleted stem cell transplant. These receptors were obtained from a girl aged 2 to 10 with congenital amegakaryocytic thrombocytopenia, due to receive a stem cell transplant.

Concerning this clonotype itself: One junction end disagrees with the germline gene, perhaps due to a read error. The DNA of the CDR3 is TGTGCCAGAAGTTACGGGCGAGCGGGAGAAGAGACCCAGTACTTC. Its translation is CARSYGRAGEETQYF. The chain uses TRBV6-5 and TRBJ2-5, with TRBD2 matching 8 bases. The CDR3 runs to 15 residues. CDR1 and CDR2 from the germline V gene are MNHEY and SVGAGI.

As DNA, the CDR3 is TGTGCCAGCCGGGACCGGGACAGGCCCTCCTACGAGCAGTACTTC. The encoded protein is CASRDRDRPSYEQYF. J is TRBJ2-7 and V is TRBV19; TRBD1 matches 8 bases. V dropped 9 bases and J dropped 0; count of bases not matched to a gene: 10. The CDR3 has 15 residues. Germline V gene lookup returns CDR1 LNHDA and CDR2 SQIVND (reference sequence).

CDR3 in amino acids: CASSQTDSQETQYF. The CDR3 DNA sequence: TGTGCCAGCAGCCAAACCGACAGCCAAGAGACCCAGTACTTC. This chain connects TRBV12-3 or TRBV12-4 to TRBJ2-5; tentative D call: TRBD1 (5 bases). The CDR3 has 14 residues. The V end was cut by 6 bases, the J end by 1 base, with 12 bases between.

In this sample, this clonotype turned up many times. The chain is built from TRBV20-1 and TRBJ2-1; 11 nucleotides align to TRBD2. V gave up 5 bases and J gave up 7 bases; unmatched junction bases: 10. The length of the CDR3 is 15 residues. Germline V gives CDR1 DFQATT, CDR2 SNEGSKA (reference sequence). Here the CDR3 reads CSAGQGGTSGNEQFF. The CDR3 DNA sequence: TGCAGTGCTGGACAGGGAGGGACTAGCGGTAATGAGCAGTTCTTC.

The V and J genes are TRBV5-1 and TRBJ1-2; TRBD1 matches 8 bases. The V gene end was trimmed by 0 bases and the J gene end by 3 bases; junction bases not matched to a gene: 7. Germline V gene data show CDR1 as SGHRS and CDR2 as YFSETQ. The CDR3 sequence is 16 residues long. The CDR3 nucleotides are TGCGCCAGCAGCTTGGGGGACAGGCTACCGGACTATGGCTACACCTTC. Translated: CASSLGDRLPDYGYTF.

This clonotype was observed many times. V gene TRBV20-1 combines with J gene TRBJ2-2; tentatively, D is TRBD2 (6 bases). The CDR3 spans 15 residues. The V end was cut by 5 bases, the J end by 0 bases, with 13 bases between. The germline V gene has CDR1 DFQATT and CDR2 SNEGSKA (reference sequence). The CDR3 reads CSAAAGTANTGELFF. DNA for the CDR3: TGCAGTGCTGCGGCCGGGACTGCGAACACCGGGGAGCTGTTTTTT.

This clonotype was detected ten times or more. The chain recombines TRBV29-1 with TRBJ2-1; D is possibly TRBD2 (6 bases). The germline V gene encodes CDR1 SQVTM and CDR2 ANQGSEA. Trimming took 3 bases from V and 0 from J, leaving 12 bases between them. This CDR3 region has 15 residues. The CDR3 protein is CSVEKERVSYNEQFF. The CDR3 DNA is TGCAGCGTTGAGAAGGAGCGGGTCTCCTACAATGAGCAGTTCTTC.

The chain joins TRBV5-1 to TRBJ2-1; D remains ambiguous. Germline V gene sequence: CDR1 SGHRS, CDR2 YFSETQ. The CDR3 covers 14 residues. The ends were cut back, 7 bases at V and 10 bases at J, with 21 bases in the middle. In DNA form, the CDR3 reads TGCGCCAGCCACGAAGAGGACGCAAGGTGGGAGCAGTTCTTC. This encodes CASHEEDARWEQFF.

This clonotype was seen more than once but under ten times. The chain is built from TRBV30 and TRBJ2-6; a possible D gene is TRBD1 (5 bases). Germline CDR1 reads GTSNPN; CDR2 reads SVGIG (reference sequence). Trimming removed 8 bases from V and 2 bases from J, with 10 bases in between. The CDR3 covers 13 residues. CDR3 nucleotides: TGTGCCAAACAGGCGACTGGGGCCAACGTCCTGACTTTC. Its protein is CAKQATGANVLTF.

This clonotype was counted only a few times. The chain carries TRBV29-1 and TRBJ1-5; D not resolved. Germline V gives CDR1 SQVTM, CDR2 ANQGSEA. The CDR3 has 13 residues. V was clipped by 2 bases and J by 4 bases, with 9 bases between them. In DNA form, the CDR3 reads TGCAGCGTTGAACATAGCCCAAATCAGCCCCAGCATTTT. This codes for CSVEHSPNQPQHF.

This clonotype was detected a few times. The chain uses TRBV27 and TRBJ2-1; tentative D call: TRBD2 (5 bases). The CDR3 has 15 residues. Trimming left V 5 bases short and J 4 bases short, with 15 bases between. Per germline, CDR1 MNHEY and CDR2 SMNVEV (reference sequence). The CDR3 here is CASSKPGLNYNEQFF. The CDR3 DNA reads TGTGCCAGCAGTAAGCCTGGACTGAATTACAATGAGCAGTTCTTC.

The rearrangement links TRBV5-4 to TRBJ2-3; maybe TRBD2 (6 bases). Trimming cost V 4 bases and J 2 bases, with 20 bases left between them. The germline V gene encodes CDR1 SGHNT and CDR2 YYREEE (reference sequence). The CDR3 sequence is 17 residues long. The CDR3 nucleotides read TGTGCCAGCAGCCCTACATCCCTAGCGATAGACACAGATACGCAGTATTTT. Encoded protein: CASSPTSLAIDTDTQYF. Together with reference TRBV5-4 and TRBJ2-3, the CDR3 gives the full variable domain: ETGVTQSPTHLIKTRGQQVTLRCSSQSGHNTVSWYQQALGQGPQFIFQYYREEENGRGNFPPRFSGLQFPNYSSELNVNALELDDSALYLCASSPTSLAIDTDTQYFGPGTRLTVL.

This chain joins TRBV5-1 and TRBJ2-4, with 7 positions matching TRBD1. The CDR3 totals 14 residues. J gave up 8 bases and V 4 bases, and 9 bases lay outside the gene matches. CDR1 SGHRS and CDR2 YFSETQ come from the germline V gene. CDR3 coding DNA: TGCGCCAGCAGCGCCGGGACAGCGGCGGACATTCAGTACTTC. Protein product: CASSAGTAADIQYF.

This clonotype was recorded a few times. The genes are TRBV4-1 and TRBJ2-3; 7 nucleotides agree with TRBD2. Germline loops: CDR1 MGHRA, CDR2 YSYEKL. The trim removed 2 bases at V and 3 bases at J, leaving 17 bases unmatched. The CDR3 covers 19 residues. CDR3 in amino acids: CASSQPERTSVDVTDTQYF. The CDR3, as DNA: TGCGCCAGCAGCCAACCGGAGCGGACTAGTGTTGATGTGACAGATACGCAGTATTTT.

As for this clonotype: Since a much larger clone is just one base distant, this may be a read error. This chain uses TRBV11-1 with TRBJ2-3, with D hard to call. This CDR3 has 12 amino acids. Germline assignment: CDR1 SGHAT and CDR2 FQDESV (reference sequence). CDR3 nucleotide sequence: TGTGCCAGCAGCTCCCGTGGATATACGCCGTATTTT. Its protein product is CASSSRGYTPYF.

This clonotype was detected many times. The V call is TRBV5-1, the J call TRBJ2-3; 12 nucleotides align to TRBD2. V shed 0 bases, J shed 8 bases, and the junction held 7 bases outside the gene matches. Germline values: CDR1 SGHRS, CDR2 YFSETQ. CDR3 length equals 16 residues. CDR3 in DNA: TGCGCCAGCAGCTTGGGACTAGCGGGAGATCGTGGTACGCAGTATTTT. It encodes CASSLGLAGDRGTQYF.

This clonotype was seen only a few times. V and J are TRBV30 and TRBJ2-1; no reliable D call. This CDR3 has 15 amino acids. Germline CDR1 GTSNPN, CDR2 SVGIG (reference sequence). Trimming pared 3 bases from V and 0 bases from J, leaving 12 bases between. The CDR3 DNA reads as TGTGCCTGGAGGGGTACCCGGAGCTCCTACAATGAGCAGTTCTTC. Translation gives CAWRGTRSSYNEQFF.

Notes on this clonotype: A much larger clonotype is one base distant, so this may be a read error. V usage is TRBV12-5 and J usage is TRBJ2-3; 9 nucleotides line up with TRBD1. The CDR3 is made up of 17 amino acids. In germline, CDR1 is LGHNT, CDR2 FRNRAP. CDR3 region: CARGLVEGTGITDTQYF. In nucleotides, the CDR3 is TGTGCTCGTGGTTTGGTAGAGGGGACAGGGATCACAGATACGCAGTATTTT.

The V and J genes are TRBV4-1 and TRBJ2-7; tentatively, D is TRBD1 or TRBD2 (5 bases each). The CDR3 extends over 14 amino acids. V was cut by 2 bases and J by 1 base, with 9 bases left in between. Germline lookup yields CDR1 MGHRA and CDR2 YSYEKL. CDR3 sequence reads: CASSQLEGSYEQYF. CDR3 bases: TGCGCCAGCAGCCAACTAGAGGGGTCCTACGAGCAGTACTTC.